Listed here are 25 T cell receptor beta chains from one sample, sequenced in a study of T-cell reconstitution after alpha-beta-depleted transplantation in children. Preparing the TCRbeta library involved the use of unique molecular identifiers. TCRdb analysed the PCR reads with MiXCR anew, one entry per CDR3 protein. The table records about 130,000 distinct CDR3 sequences, roughly 10% of them present only once. The sequencing here drew on PBMCs, mostly from graft donor cells, taken 180 days after TCRalphabeta/CD19-depleted stem cell transplant. The receptors stem from a girl under three years old who had a stem cell transplant for combined immunodeficiency, so the T cells may come from the graft donor.

The chain is built from TRBV29-1 and TRBJ2-7, with D unclear. V shed 4 bases and J shed 7 bases, with 11 bases lying between them. This CDR3 comprises 11 residues. In germline, CDR1 is SQVTM, CDR2 ANQGSEA. CDR3 in amino acids: CSVVGLGEQYF. The CDR3 coding sequence is TGCAGCGTTGTAGGGCTTGGGGAGCAGTACTTC.

This clonotype has only a few counts. The rearrangement links TRBV20-1 to TRBJ2-1, with 8 bases fitting TRBD2. Germline V CDR1 and CDR2: DFQATT, SNEGSKA (reference sequence). The CDR3 runs 15 residues. The trim removed 0 bases at V and 9 bases at J, leaving 10 bases unmatched. The DNA for the CDR3 is TGCAGTGCTAGAGACGGGGGGGCCACCCATCGTGAGCAGTTCTTC. This sequence encodes CSARDGGATHREQFF.

This chain joins TRBV28 and TRBJ2-1; D unclear. The germline gives CDR1 MDHEN, CDR2 SYDVKM. The CDR3 sequence is 14 residues long. V lost 7 bases to trimming and J lost 6 bases, with 16 bases between them. CDR3 protein: CASISTHATNEQFF. The CDR3 DNA sequence: TGTGCCAGCATTTCTACCCATGCTACCAATGAGCAGTTCTTC. Full variable domain (outside the CDR3, taken from reference TRBV28 and TRBJ2-1): DVKVTQSSRYLVKRTGEKVFLECVQDMDHENMFWYRQDPGLGLRLIYFSYDVKMKEKGDIPEGYSVSREKKERFSLILESASTNQTSMYLCASISTHATNEQFFGPGTRLTVL.

This clonotype was seen a handful of times. This rearrangement joins TRBV6-1 to TRBJ2-2; the match to TRBD1 covers 7 bases. In germline, CDR1 is MNHNS, CDR2 SASEGT. CDR3 size: 16 residues. V was clipped by 4 bases and J by 2 bases; unmatched bases: 7. CDR3 nucleotides: TGTGCCAGCAGTGGCTACAGGGGCTTCAACACCGGGGAGCTGTTTTTT. Protein product: CASSGYRGFNTGELFF.

This clonotype turned up a few times. The J gene is TRBJ1-2, the V gene TRBV29-1; 12 nucleotides agree with TRBD1. The length of the CDR3 is 13 residues. From germline, CDR1 is SQVTM and CDR2 ANQGSEA. The ends lost 6 bases at V and 2 bases at J; junction bases unmatched: 1. The CDR3 sequence: CSVGTGGNYGYTF. The CDR3, as DNA: TGCAGCGTGGGGACAGGGGGCAACTATGGCTACACCTTC.

The sample holds a few counts of this clonotype. The genes are TRBV7-9 and TRBJ1-5, with 7 bases lining up with TRBD1. The CDR3 sequence is 15 residues long. Trimming cost V 5 bases and J 7 bases; bases outside gene matches: 11. Germline values: CDR1 SEHNR, CDR2 FQNEAQ (reference sequence). CDR3 DNA: TGTGCCAGCAGCCCCAGGGACAGCCCTTCCCAGCCCCAGCATTTT. Its translation: CASSPRDSPSQPQHF.

This clonotype was seen ten or more times. In DNA, the CDR3 is TGTGCCAGCAGCTGGGGGGTTGGCACAGATACGCAGTATTTT. Translating it yields CASSWGVGTDTQYF. This chain uses TRBV5-6 with TRBJ2-3, with D tentatively TRBD2 (6 bases). The CDR3 totals 14 residues. Germline CDR1 reads SGHDT; CDR2 reads YYEEEE. V lost 3 bases, J lost 1 base, and 9 bases lay in between.

This clonotype was seen repeatedly, ten times or more. The J gene is TRBJ2-3, the V gene TRBV20-1; 11 nucleotides agree with TRBD1. V lost 3 bases to trimming and J lost 3 bases; unmatched junction nucleotides: 5. The CDR3 is made up of 15 amino acids. Per the germline V gene, CDR1 is DFQATT and CDR2 is SNEGSKA (reference sequence). CDR3 nucleotides: TGCAGTGCTAGGAGGACAGGGGGCGGTACAGATACGCAGTATTTT. This codes for CSARRTGGGTDTQYF.

J is TRBJ1-4 and V is TRBV13, with D unresolved. CDR1 is PRHDT and CDR2 is FYEKMQ in the germline V gene (reference sequence). The CDR3 covers 16 residues. V dropped 2 bases and J dropped 6 bases, with 16 bases sitting between them. The DNA of the CDR3 is TGTGCCAGCAGCTTATCGGAGGGCCCGGGGTATGAAAAACTGTTTTTT. It specifies CASSLSEGPGYEKLFF. The full variable domain, completed using reference TRBV13 and TRBJ1-4, is AAGVIQSPRHLIKEKRETATLKCYPIPRHDTVYWYQQGPGQDPQFLISFYEKMQSDKGSIPDRFSAQQFSDYHSELNMSSLELGDSALYFCASSLSEGPGYEKLFFGSGTQLSVL.

This clonotype was counted only a few times. This chain links TRBV29-1 with TRBJ2-7, with 9 bases matching TRBD2. The germline V gene has CDR1 SQVTM and CDR2 ANQGSEA. The CDR3 has 16 residues. The V gene end was trimmed by 4 bases and the J gene end by 1 base; junction bases not matched to a gene: 11. This chain's CDR3 is CSVAGSGGGGSYEQYF. CDR3 nucleotide sequence: TGCAGCGTTGCGGGTAGCGGGGGTGGAGGGTCCTACGAGCAGTACTTC.

This chain's CDR3 is CASSSPSGTTYNEQFF. The CDR3 DNA follows: TGTGCCAGCAGCTCACCTTCTGGGACGACCTACAATGAGCAGTTCTTC. The V call is TRBV5-5, the J call TRBJ2-1; D may be TRBD1 or TRBD2 (5 bases each). Germline CDR1 is SGHKS and CDR2 is YYEKEE (reference sequence). The CDR3 spans 16 residues. Trimming removed 3 bases at V and 2 bases at J, with 15 bases between.

This clonotype was counted between two and nine times. The V call is TRBV29-1, the J call TRBJ2-1; no reliable D call. Looked up from germline, CDR1 is SQVTM and CDR2 is ANQGSEA. Between the trimmed V and J ends, which lost 0 bases and 7 bases, there was a span of 7 bases. The CDR3 is made up of 12 amino acids. CDR3 DNA: TGCAGCGTTGAAGATCTTTCTAATGAGCAGTTCTTC. This encodes CSVEDLSNEQFF.

This clonotype has a handful of counts. The rearrangement links TRBV24-1 to TRBJ2-3; 9 positions match TRBD1. Germline V gives CDR1 KGHDR, CDR2 SFDVKD. V shed 6 bases, J shed 4 bases, and the junction held 19 bases outside the gene matches. CDR3 length equals 19 residues. The CDR3 protein is CATSPVGWTGTGRPDTQYF. CDR3 coding DNA: TGTGCCACCAGTCCCGTTGGATGGACCGGGACAGGGCGCCCAGATACGCAGTATTTT.

This clonotype has a handful of counts. The chain has TRBV29-1 and TRBJ2-1; the D gene could be TRBD1 or TRBD2 (5 bases each). V was clipped by 6 bases and J by 4 bases, with 16 bases between them. The CDR3 is 14 residues long. Germline V gives CDR1 SQVTM, CDR2 ANQGSEA. The CDR3 bases are TGCAGCGTGTCGGGGCAGCTGCTATACAATGAGCAGTTCTTC. The encoded protein is CSVSGQLLYNEQFF.

The V call is TRBV7-2, the J call TRBJ2-5, with TRBD2 identical over 12 bases. The CDR3 totals 16 residues. With V trimmed by 3 bases and J by 5 bases, 7 bases remained unmatched. Germline V gene sequence: CDR1 SGHTA, CDR2 FQGNSA. The CDR3 bases are TGTGCCAGCAGCTTTTCTAGCGGGAGGGCCGGGGAGACCCAGTACTTC. Residues: CASSFSSGRAGETQYF. Looking up the rest from reference TRBV7-2 and TRBJ2-5 gives the full variable domain: GAGVSQSPSNKVTEKGKDVELRCDPISGHTALYWYRQSLGQGLEFLIYFQGNSAPDKSGLPSDRFSAERTGGSVSTLTIQRTQQEDSAVYLCASSFSSGRAGETQYFGPGTRLLVL.

A few counts support this clonotype. This chain joins TRBV12-3 or TRBV12-4 and TRBJ2-1; 13 positions match TRBD2. V lost 10 bases, J lost 8 bases, and 8 bases stayed unmatched. CDR3 size: 14 residues. CDR3 in DNA: TGTGCCACTCGACTAGCGGGGGGTATGGATGAGCAGTTCTTC. Translated, it gives CATRLAGGMDEQFF.

This rearrangement joins TRBV12-3 or TRBV12-4 to TRBJ2-5, with 7 bases matching TRBD1. The CDR3 runs to 17 residues. Trimming removed 3 bases from V and 5 bases from J; junction bases left unmatched: 15. The CDR3 DNA reads TGTGCCAGCAGTTTCGGGGCTCTCACAGGGGTGGGTGAGACCCAGTACTTC. Encoded protein: CASSFGALTGVGETQYF.

In its sample, this clonotype was seen a few times. This rearrangement joins TRBV11-3 to TRBJ2-2; no reliable D call. Germline CDR1 SGHNT, CDR2 YENEEA. The CDR3 runs to 12 residues. The V end lost 5 bases, the J end lost 6 bases, and 7 bases lay between the germline ends. CDR3 amino acids: CASSGNAGELFF. The CDR3 DNA is TGTGCCAGCAGCGGAAACGCCGGGGAGCTGTTTTTT.

This clonotype has a handful of counts. The gene calls are TRBV7-3 and TRBJ1-2; D gene uncertain. V gave up 5 bases and J gave up 4 bases, with 14 bases separating them. In germline, CDR1 is SGHTA, CDR2 FQGTGA. The CDR3 is 14 residues long. In DNA, the CDR3 is TGTGCCAGCAGCCTAGCGGATTCTGGCTATGGCTACACCTTC. The encoded protein is CASSLADSGYGYTF.

This clonotype came up a few times. This chain uses TRBV19 with TRBJ2-1; 8 positions match TRBD2. Germline V gene data show CDR1 as LNHDA and CDR2 as SQIVND (reference sequence). There are 16 residues in the CDR3. The V and J ends lost 5 bases and 2 bases, in that order; junction bases with no gene match: 8. CDR3 nucleotide sequence: TGTGCCAGTAGTTCGCCTAGCGGGTACCCCTACAATGAGCAGTTCTTC. As protein: CASSSPSGYPYNEQFF.

The sample holds many counts of this clonotype. The rearrangement joins TRBV12-3 or TRBV12-4 to TRBJ2-2, with D unclear. The CDR3 contains 12 residues. V lost 7 bases to trimming and J lost 5 bases, with 8 bases between them. The CDR3 is CASTPETGELFF. The CDR3 DNA sequence: TGTGCCAGCACCCCTGAAACCGGGGAGCTGTTTTTT.

The chain joins TRBV12-3 or TRBV12-4 to TRBJ1-2; D call uncertain. V was cut by 3 bases and J by 6 bases, with 17 bases left in between. The CDR3 length is 15 residues. CDR3 nucleotide sequence: TGTGCCAGCAGTTTTCTCCCCTTCAATAGCCATGGCTACACCTTC. Protein sequence: CASSFLPFNSHGYTF.

This clonotype was observed a handful of times. V usage is TRBV20-1 and J usage is TRBJ2-3, with 8 bases matching TRBD2. J was trimmed by 0 bases and V by 6 bases; bases with no gene match: 5. This CDR3 has 14 residues. The germline gives CDR1 DFQATT, CDR2 SNEGSKA (reference sequence). CDR3 in amino acids: CSATIAGSTDTQYF. Written as DNA, the CDR3 is TGCAGTGCGACGATAGCGGGGAGCACAGATACGCAGTATTTT.

This clonotype was counted a few times. The chain is built from TRBV5-6 and TRBJ2-3, with D perhaps matching TRBD1 or TRBD2 (5 bases each). The germline V gene has CDR1 SGHDT and CDR2 YYEEEE. The V end was cut by 6 bases, the J end by 3 bases, with 11 bases between. The CDR3 has 13 residues. The CDR3 sequence: CASTRGATDTQYF. CDR3 sequence (DNA): TGTGCCAGCACCAGAGGGGCGACAGATACGCAGTATTTT.

The chain couples TRBV10-3 to TRBJ2-7; 7 nucleotides line up with TRBD1. CDR1 is ENHRY and CDR2 is SYGVKD in the germline V gene. The CDR3 length is 15 residues. V was pared by 3 bases and J by 1 base, with 6 bases of the junction left unmatched. The CDR3 sequence: CAISDPMDRSYEQYF. The CDR3 DNA sequence: TGTGCCATCAGTGACCCCATGGACAGGTCCTACGAGCAGTACTTC.